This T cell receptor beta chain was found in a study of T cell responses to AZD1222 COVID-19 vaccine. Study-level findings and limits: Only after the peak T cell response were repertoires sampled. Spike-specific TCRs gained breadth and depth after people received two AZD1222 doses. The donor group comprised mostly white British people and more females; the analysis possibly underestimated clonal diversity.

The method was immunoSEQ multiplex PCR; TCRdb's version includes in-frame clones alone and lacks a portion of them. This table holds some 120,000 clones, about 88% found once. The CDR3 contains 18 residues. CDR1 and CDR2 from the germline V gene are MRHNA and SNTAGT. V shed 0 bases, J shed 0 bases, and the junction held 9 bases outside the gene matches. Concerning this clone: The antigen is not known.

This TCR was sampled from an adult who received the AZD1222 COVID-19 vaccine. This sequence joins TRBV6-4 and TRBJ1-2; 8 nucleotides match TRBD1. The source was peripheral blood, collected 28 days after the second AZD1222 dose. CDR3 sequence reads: CASSDSGTGPRANYGYTF. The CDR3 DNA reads TGTGCCAGCAGTGACTCCGGGACAGGACCGCGAGCTAACTATGGCTACACCTTC.